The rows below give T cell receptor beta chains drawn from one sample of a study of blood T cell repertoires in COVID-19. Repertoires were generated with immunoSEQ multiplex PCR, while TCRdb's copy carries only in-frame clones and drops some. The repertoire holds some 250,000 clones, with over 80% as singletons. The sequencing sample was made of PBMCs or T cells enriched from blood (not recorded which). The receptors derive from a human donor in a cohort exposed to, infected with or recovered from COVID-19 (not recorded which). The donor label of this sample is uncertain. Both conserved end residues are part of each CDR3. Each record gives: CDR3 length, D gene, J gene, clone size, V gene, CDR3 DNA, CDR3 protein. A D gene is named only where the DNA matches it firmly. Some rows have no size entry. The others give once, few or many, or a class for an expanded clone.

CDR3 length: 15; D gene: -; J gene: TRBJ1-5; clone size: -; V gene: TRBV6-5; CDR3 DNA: TGTGCCAGCAGTTCCGACAGCCTTTACAATCAGCCCCAGCATTTT; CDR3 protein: CASSSDSLYNQPQHF
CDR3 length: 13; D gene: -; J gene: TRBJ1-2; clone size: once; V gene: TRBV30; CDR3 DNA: TGTGCCTGGAGTCCCCGACAGAACTATGGCTACACCTTC; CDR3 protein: CAWSPRQNYGYTF
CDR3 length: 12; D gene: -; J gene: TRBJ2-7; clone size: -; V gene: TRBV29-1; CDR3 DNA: TGCAGCGTTAGGGGACACTCCTACGAGCAGTACTTC; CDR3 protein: CSVRGHSYEQYF
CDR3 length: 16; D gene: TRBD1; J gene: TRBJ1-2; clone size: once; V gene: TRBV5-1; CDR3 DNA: TGCGCCAGCAGCCCCGGAACACCGGGACAGGGATTGGGCTACACCTTC; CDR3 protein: CASSPGTPGQGLGYTF
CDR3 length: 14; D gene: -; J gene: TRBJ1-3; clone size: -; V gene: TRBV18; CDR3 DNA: TGTGCCAGCTCACGCGGGAATACTGGAAACACCATATATTTT; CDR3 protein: CASSRGNTGNTIYF
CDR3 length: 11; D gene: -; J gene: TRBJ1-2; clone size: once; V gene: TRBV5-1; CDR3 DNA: TGCGCCAGCAGCTACAGTGGGGGCTACACCTTC; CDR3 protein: CASSYSGGYTF
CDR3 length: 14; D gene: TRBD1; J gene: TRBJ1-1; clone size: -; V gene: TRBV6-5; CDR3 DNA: TGTGCCAGCAGATCCGGGACAGGGGTCACTGAAGCTTTCTTT; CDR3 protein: CASRSGTGVTEAFF
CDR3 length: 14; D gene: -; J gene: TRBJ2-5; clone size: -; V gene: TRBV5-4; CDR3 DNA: TGTGCCAGCAGTATCCCAGGGTATCAAGAGACCCAGTACTTC; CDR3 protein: CASSIPGYQETQYF
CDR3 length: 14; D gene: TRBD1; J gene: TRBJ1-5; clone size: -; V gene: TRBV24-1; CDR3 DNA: TGTGCCACCAGTGGACAGGGCGGCAATCAGCCCCAGCATTTT; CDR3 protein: CATSGQGGNQPQHF
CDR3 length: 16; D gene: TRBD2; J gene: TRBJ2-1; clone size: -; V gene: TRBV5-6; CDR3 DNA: TGTGCCAGCAGTGAGCGGGGGGGTAGCTCCTACAATGAGCAGTTCTTC; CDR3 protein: CASSERGGSSYNEQFF
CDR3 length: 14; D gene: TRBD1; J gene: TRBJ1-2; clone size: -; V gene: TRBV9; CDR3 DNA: TGTGCCAGCAGCGTAGATGAGGGGGCCTATGGCTACACCTTC; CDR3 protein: CASSVDEGAYGYTF
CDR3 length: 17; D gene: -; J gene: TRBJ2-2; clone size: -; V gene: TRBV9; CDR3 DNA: TGTGCCAGCAGCGTACCCTCTGACAGCGCGAACACCGGGGAGCTGTTTTTT; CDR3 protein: CASSVPSDSANTGELFF
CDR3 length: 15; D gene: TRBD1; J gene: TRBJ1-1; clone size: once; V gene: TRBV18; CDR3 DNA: TGTGCCAGCTCACCGGACAGGGCCATGAACACTGAAGCTTTCTTT; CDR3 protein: CASSPDRAMNTEAFF
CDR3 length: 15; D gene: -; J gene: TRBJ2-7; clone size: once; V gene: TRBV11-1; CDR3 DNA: TGTGCCAGCAGCTTACCGACCGCCGGGGGCTACGAGCAGTACTTC; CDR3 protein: CASSLPTAGGYEQYF
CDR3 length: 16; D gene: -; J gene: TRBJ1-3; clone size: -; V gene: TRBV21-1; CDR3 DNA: TGTGCCAGCAGCAAAGTAGTAGGGGGACAGGTAGACACCATATATTTT; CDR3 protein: CASSKVVGGQVDTIYF
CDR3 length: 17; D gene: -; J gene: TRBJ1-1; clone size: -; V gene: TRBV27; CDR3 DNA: TGTGCCAGCAGTCGACCGCCGGGGGGGGCGGACTTACCTGAAGCTTTCTTT; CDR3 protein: CASSRPPGGADLPEAFF
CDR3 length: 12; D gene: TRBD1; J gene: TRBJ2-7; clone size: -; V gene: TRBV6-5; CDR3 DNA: TGTGCCATCACAGGGGGCCCCTACGAGCAGTACTTC; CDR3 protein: CAITGGPYEQYF
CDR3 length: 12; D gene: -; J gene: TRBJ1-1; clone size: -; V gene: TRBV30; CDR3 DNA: TGTGCCTGGAGTGTAATGGGGCTGGGAGCTTTCTTT; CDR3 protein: CAWSVMGLGAFF
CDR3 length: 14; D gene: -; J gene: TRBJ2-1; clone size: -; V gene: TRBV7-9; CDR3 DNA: TGTGCCAGCAGCGCCGGGGGGCGTAGAAATGAGCAGTTCTTC; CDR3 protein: CASSAGGRRNEQFF
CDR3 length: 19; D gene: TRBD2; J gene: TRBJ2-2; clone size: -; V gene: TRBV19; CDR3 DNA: TGTGCCAGTAGTATATTTCTAGCGGGGGCTTTTCATTGGCGCGGGGAGCTGTTTTTT; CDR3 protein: CASSIFLAGAFHWRGELFF